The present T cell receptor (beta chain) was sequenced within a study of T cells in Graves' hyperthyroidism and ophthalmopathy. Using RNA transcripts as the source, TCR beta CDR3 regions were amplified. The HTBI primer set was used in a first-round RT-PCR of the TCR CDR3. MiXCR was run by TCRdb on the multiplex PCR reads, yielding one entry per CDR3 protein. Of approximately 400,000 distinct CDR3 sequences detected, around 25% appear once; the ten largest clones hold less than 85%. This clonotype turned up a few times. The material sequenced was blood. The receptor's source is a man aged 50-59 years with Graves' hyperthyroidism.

CDR3 sequence: CASSVAGYNQPQHF. In nucleotides, the CDR3 is TGTGCCAGCAGTGTAGCCGGTTACAATCAGCCCCAGCATTTT. The V and J genes are TRBV2 and TRBJ1-5; D gene uncertain. V lost 4 bases and J 3 bases, leaving 10 bases between the germline ends. The germline CDR1 and CDR2 sequences are SNHLY and FYNNEI. The CDR3 totals 14 residues. Drawing the rest from reference TRBV2 and TRBJ1-5, the complete variable domain is EPEVTQTPSHQVTQMGQEVILRCVPISNHLYFYWYRQILGQKVEFLVSFYNNEISEKSEIFDDQFSVERPDGSNFTLKIRSTKLEDSAMYFCASSVAGYNQPQHFGDGTRLSIL.